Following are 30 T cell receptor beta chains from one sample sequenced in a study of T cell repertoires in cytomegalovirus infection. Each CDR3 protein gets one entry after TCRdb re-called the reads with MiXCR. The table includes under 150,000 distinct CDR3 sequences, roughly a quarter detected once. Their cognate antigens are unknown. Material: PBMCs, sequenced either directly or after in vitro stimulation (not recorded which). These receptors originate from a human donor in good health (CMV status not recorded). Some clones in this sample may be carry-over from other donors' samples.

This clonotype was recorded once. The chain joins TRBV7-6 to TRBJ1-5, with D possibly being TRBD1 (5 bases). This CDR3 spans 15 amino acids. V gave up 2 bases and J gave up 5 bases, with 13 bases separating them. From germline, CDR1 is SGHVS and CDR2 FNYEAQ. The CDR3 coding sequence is TGTGCCAGCAGCTTACAGGCAGGGAGTCATCAGCCCCAGCATTTT. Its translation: CASSLQAGSHQPQHF.

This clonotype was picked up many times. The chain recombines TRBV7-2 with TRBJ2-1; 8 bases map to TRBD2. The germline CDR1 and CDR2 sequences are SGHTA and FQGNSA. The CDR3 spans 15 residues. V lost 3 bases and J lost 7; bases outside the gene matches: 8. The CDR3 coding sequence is TGTGCCAGCAGCTTGAGGGCTAGCGGGTTGAATGAGCAGTTCTTC. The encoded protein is CASSLRASGLNEQFF.

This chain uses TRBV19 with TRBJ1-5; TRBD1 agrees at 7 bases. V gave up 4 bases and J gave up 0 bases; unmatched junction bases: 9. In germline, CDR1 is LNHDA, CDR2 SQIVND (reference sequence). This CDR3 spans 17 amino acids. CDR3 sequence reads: CASSNPWTGLSNQPQHF. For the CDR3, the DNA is TGTGCCAGTAGTAACCCCTGGACAGGACTTAGCAATCAGCCCCAGCATTTT.

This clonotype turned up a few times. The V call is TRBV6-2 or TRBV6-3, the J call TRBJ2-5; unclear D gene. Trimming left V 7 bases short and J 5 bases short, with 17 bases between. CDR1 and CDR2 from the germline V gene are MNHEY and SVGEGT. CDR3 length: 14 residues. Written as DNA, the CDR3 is TGTGCCAGCACTCCCATTGGACCCCGGGAGACCCAGTACTTC. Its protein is CASTPIGPRETQYF.

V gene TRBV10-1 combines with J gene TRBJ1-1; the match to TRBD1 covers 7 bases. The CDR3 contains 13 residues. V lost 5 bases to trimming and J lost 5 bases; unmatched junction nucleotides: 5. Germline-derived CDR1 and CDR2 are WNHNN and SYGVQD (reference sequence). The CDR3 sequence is CASSQGGWTEAFF. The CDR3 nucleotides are TGCGCCAGCAGTCAAGGGGGCTGGACTGAAGCTTTCTTT.

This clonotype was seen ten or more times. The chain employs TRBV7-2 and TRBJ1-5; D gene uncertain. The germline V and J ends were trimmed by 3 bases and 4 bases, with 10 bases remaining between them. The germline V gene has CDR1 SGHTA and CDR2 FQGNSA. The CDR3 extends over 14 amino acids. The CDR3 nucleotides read TGTGCCAGCAGCTTGGGTGTTCTTAATCAGCCCCAGCATTTT. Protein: CASSLGVLNQPQHF. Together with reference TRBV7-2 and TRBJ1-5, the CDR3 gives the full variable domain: GAGVSQSPSNKVTEKGKDVELRCDPISGHTALYWYRQSLGQGLEFLIYFQGNSAPDKSGLPSDRFSAERTGGSVSTLTIQRTQQEDSAVYLCASSLGVLNQPQHFGDGTRLSIL.

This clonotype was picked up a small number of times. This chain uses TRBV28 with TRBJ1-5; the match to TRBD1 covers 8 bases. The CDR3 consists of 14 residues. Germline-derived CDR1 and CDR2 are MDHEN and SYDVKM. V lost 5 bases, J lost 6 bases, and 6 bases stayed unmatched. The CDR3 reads CASSPDRGGQPQHF. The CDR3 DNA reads TGTGCCAGCAGTCCAGACAGGGGAGGTCAGCCCCAGCATTTT.

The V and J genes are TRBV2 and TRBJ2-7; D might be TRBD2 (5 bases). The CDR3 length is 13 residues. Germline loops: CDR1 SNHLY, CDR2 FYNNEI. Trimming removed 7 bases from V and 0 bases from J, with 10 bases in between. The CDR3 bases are TGTGCCAGCAAGGAGGTTGACTCCTACGAGCAGTACGTC. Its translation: CASKEVDSYEQYV.

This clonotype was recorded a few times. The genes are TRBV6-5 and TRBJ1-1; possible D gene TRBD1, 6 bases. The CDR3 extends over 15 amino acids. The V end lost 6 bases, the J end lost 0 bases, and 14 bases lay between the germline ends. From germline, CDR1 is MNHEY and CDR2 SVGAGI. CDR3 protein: CASSRTALVNTEAFF. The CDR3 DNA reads TGTGCCAGCAGCCGGACAGCTTTAGTGAACACTGAAGCTTTCTTT.

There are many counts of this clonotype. In DNA form, the CDR3 reads TGTGCCAGCAGCTTAGAAGGCTTTGGCTACGGCTATGGCTACACCTTC. Encoded protein: CASSLEGFGYGYGYTF. V usage is TRBV7-2 and J usage is TRBJ1-2; no firm D call. The germline CDR1 and CDR2 sequences are SGHTA and FQGNSA. The CDR3 spans 16 residues. The germline V and J ends were trimmed by 1 base and 4 bases, with 16 bases remaining between them.

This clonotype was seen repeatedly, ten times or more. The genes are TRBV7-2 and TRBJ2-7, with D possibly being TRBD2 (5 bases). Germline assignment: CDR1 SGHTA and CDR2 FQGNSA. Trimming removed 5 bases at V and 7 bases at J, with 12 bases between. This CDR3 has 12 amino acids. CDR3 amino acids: CASSRGSEEQYV. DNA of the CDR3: TGTGCCAGCAGCCGCGGGTCGGAGGAGCAGTACGTC.

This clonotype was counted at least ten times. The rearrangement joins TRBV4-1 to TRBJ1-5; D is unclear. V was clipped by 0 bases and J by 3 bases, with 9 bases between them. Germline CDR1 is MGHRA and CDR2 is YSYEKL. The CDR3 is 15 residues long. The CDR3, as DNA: TGCGCCAGCAGCCAAGACCGGGGTGCCAATCAGCCCCAGCATTTT. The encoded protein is CASSQDRGANQPQHF.

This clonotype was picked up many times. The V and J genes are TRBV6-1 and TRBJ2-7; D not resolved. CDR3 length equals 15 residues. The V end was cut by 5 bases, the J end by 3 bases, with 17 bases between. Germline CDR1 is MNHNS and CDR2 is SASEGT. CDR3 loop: CASSSPSLVGYEQYF. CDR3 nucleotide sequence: TGTGCCAGCAGTTCACCTTCCCTAGTAGGCTACGAGCAGTACTTC.

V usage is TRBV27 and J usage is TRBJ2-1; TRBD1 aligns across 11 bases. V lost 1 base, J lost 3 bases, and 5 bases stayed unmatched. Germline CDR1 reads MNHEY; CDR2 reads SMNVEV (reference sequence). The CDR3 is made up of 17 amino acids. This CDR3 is CASSLFGQGASYNEQFF. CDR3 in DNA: TGTGCCAGCAGTTTATTCGGACAGGGGGCGAGCTACAATGAGCAGTTCTTC.

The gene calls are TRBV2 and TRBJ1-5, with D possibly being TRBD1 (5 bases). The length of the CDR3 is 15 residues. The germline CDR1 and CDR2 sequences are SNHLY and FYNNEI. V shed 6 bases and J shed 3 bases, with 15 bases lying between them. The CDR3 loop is CASSEQGTHNQPQHF. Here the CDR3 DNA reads TGTGCCAGCAGCGAACAAGGGACTCACAATCAGCCCCAGCATTTT.

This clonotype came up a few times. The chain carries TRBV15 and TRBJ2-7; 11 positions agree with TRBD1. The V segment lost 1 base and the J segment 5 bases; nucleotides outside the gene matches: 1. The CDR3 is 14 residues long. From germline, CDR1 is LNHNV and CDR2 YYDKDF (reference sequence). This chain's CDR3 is CATSRGTGGHEQYF. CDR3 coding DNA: TGTGCCACCAGCAGAGGGACAGGGGGCCACGAGCAGTACTTC.

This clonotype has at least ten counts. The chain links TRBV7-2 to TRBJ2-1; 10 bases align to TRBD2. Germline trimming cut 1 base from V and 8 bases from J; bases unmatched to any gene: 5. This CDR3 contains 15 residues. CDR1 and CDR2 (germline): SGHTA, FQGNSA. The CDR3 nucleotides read TGTGCCAGCAGCTTAGTAACTAGCGGGAACTATGAGCAGTTCTTC. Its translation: CASSLVTSGNYEQFF.

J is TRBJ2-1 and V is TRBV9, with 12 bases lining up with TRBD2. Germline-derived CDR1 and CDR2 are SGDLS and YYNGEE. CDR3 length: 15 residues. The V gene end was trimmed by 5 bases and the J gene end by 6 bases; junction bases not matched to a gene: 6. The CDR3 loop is CASSGGLAGSNEQFF. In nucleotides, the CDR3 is TGTGCCAGCAGTGGAGGACTAGCGGGATCCAATGAGCAGTTCTTC.

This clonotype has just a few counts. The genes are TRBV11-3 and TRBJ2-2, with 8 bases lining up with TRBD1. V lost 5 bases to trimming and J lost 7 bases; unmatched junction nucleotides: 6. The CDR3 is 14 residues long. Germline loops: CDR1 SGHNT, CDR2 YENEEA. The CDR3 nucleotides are TGTGCCAGCAGCCCAAGACAGGGGAACGGGGAGCTGTTTTTT. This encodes CASSPRQGNGELFF.

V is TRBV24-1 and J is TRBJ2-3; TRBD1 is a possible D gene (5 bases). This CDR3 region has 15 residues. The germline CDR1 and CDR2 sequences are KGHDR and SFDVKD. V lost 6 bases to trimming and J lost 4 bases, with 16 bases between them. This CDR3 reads CATSSTARGADTQYF. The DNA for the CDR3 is TGTGCCACCAGTTCGACTGCAAGGGGCGCAGATACGCAGTATTTT.

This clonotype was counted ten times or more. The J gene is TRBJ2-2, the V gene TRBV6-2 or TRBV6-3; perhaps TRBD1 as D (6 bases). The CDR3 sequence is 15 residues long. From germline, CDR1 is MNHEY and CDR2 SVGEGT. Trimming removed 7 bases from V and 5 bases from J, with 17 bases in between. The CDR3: CASNEPRGVTGELFF. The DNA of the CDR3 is TGTGCCAGCAACGAGCCCAGGGGAGTAACCGGGGAGCTGTTTTTT.

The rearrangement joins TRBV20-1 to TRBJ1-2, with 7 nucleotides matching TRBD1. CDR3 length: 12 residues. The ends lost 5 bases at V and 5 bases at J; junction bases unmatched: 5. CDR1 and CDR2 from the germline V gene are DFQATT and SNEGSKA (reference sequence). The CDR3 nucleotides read TGCAGTGCTGGGGAGACAGGGTATGGCTACACCTTC. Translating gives CSAGETGYGYTF.

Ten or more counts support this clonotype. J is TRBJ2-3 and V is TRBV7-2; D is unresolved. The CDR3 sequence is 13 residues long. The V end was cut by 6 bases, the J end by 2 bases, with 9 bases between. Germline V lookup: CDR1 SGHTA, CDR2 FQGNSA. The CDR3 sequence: CASRIEVTDTQYF. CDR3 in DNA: TGTGCCAGCAGGATAGAAGTCACAGATACGCAGTATTTT.

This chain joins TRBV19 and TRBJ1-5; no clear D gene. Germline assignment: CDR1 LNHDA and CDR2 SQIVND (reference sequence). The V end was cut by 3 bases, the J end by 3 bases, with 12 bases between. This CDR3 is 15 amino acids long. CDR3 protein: CASSIGRLNNQPQHF. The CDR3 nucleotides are TGTGCCAGTAGTATCGGTCGGCTGAACAATCAGCCCCAGCATTTT.

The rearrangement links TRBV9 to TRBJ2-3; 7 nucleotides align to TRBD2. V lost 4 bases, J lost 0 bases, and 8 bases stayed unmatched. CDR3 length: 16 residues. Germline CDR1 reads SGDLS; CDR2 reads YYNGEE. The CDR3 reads CASSPPLAQSTDTQYF. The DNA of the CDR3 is TGTGCCAGCAGCCCTCCACTAGCGCAGAGCACAGATACGCAGTATTTT.

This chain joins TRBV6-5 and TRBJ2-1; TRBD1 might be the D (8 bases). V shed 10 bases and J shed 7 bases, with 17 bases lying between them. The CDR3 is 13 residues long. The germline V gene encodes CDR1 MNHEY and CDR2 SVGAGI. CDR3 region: CAKNRGGWNEQFF. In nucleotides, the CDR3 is TGTGCCAAAAACAGGGGGGGGTGGAATGAGCAGTTCTTC.

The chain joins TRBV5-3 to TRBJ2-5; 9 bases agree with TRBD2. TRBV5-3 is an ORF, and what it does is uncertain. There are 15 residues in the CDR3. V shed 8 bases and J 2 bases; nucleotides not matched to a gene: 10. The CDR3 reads CASSRAGGIQETQYF. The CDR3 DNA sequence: TGTGCCAGTTCCCGAGCGGGAGGAATACAAGAGACCCAGTACTTC.

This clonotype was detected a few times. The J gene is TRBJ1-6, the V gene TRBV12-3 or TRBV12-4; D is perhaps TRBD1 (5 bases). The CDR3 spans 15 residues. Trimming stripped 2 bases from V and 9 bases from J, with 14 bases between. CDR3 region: CASSLSGDSTSPLHF. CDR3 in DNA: TGTGCCAGCAGTTTATCTGGCGACAGTACTTCACCCCTCCACTTT.

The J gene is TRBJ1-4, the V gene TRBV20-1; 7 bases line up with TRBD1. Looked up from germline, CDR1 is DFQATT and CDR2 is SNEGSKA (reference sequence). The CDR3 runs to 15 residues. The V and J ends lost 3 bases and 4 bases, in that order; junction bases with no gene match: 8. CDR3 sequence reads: CSASTPGQINEKLFF. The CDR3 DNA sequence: TGCAGTGCTAGCACCCCGGGACAGATTAATGAAAAACTGTTTTTT.

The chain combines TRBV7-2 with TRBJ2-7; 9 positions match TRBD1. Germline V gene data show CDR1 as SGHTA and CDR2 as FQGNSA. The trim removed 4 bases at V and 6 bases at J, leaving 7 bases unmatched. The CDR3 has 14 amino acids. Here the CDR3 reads CASSSGTGNREQYF. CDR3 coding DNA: TGTGCCAGCAGCTCCGGGACAGGGAATCGCGAGCAGTACTTC.